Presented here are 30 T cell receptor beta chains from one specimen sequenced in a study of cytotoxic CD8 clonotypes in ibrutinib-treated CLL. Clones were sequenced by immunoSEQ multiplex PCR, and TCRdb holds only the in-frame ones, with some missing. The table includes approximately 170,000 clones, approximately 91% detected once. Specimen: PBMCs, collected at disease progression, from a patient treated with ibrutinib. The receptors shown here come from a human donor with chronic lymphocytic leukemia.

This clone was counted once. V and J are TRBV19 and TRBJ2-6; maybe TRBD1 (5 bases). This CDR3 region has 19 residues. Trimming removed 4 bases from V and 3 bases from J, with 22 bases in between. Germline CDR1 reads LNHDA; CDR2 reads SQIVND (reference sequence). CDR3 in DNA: TGTGCCAGTAGTACCCACAAGACAGCTGGGGAATATGGGGCCAACGTCCTGACTTTC. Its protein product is CASSTHKTAGEYGANVLTF.

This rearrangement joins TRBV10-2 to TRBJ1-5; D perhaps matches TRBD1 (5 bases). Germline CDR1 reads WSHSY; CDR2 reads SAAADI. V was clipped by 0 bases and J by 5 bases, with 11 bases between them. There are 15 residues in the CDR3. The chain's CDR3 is CASSESGGGDQPQHF. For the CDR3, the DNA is TGCGCCAGCAGTGAGTCGGGGGGAGGGGATCAGCCCCAGCATTTT.

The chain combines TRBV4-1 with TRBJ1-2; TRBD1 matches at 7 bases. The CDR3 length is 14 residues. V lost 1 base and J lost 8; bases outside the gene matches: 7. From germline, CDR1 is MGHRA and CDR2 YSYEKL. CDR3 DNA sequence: TGCGCCAGCAGCCAAGGACAGGGATCTATGGGCTACACCTTC. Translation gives CASSQGQGSMGYTF.

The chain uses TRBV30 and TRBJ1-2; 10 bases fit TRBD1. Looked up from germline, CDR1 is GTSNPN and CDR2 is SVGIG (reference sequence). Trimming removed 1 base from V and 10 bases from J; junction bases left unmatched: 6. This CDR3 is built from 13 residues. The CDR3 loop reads CAWSGGQGQDYTF. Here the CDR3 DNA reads TGTGCCTGGAGTGGGGGACAGGGGCAGGACTACACCTTC.

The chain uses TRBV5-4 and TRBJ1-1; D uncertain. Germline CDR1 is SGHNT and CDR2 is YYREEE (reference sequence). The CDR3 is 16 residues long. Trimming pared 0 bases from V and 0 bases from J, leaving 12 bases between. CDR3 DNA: TGTGCCAGCAGCTTGGCTTTTGGCCAAATGAACACTGAAGCTTTCTTT. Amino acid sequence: CASSLAFGQMNTEAFF.

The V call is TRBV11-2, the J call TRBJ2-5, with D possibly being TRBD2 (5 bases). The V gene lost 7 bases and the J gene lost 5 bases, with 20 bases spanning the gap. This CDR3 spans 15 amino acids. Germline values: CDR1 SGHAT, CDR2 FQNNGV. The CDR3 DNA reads TGTGCCAGCACTCGGGGTCGTTTGTACACTGAGACCCAGTACTTC. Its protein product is CASTRGRLYTETQYF.

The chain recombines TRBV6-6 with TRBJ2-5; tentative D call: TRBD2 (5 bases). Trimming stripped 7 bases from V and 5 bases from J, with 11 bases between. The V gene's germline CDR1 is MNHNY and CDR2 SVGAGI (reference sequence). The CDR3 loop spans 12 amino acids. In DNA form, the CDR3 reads TGTGCCAGCACCACGGGATTTGAGACCCAGTACTTC. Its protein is CASTTGFETQYF.

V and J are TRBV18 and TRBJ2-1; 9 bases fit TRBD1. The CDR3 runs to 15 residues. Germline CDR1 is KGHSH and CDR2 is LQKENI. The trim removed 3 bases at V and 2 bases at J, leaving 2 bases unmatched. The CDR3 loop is CASSPGDRAYNEQFF. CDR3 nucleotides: TGTGCCAGCTCACCTGGGGACAGGGCCTACAATGAGCAGTTCTTC. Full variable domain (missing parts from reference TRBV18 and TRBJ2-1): NAGVMQNPRHLVRRRGQEARLRCSPMKGHSHVYWYRQLPEEGLKFMVYLQKENIIDESGMPKERFSAEFPKEGPSILRIQQVVRGDSAAYFCASSPGDRAYNEQFFGPGTRLTVL.

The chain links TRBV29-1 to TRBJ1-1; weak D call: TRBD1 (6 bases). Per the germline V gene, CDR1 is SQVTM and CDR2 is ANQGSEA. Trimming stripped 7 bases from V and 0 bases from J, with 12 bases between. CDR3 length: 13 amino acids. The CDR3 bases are TGCAGCGCTTTTACAGGGTTGAACACTGAAGCTTTCTTT. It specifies CSAFTGLNTEAFF.

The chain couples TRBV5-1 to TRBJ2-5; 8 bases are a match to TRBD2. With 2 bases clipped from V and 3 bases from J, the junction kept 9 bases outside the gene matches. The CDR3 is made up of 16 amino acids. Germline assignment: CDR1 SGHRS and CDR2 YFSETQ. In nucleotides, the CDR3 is TGCGCCAGCAGCTTTAGTATAATAGCGGGGAAAGAGACCCAGTACTTC. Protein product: CASSFSIIAGKETQYF.

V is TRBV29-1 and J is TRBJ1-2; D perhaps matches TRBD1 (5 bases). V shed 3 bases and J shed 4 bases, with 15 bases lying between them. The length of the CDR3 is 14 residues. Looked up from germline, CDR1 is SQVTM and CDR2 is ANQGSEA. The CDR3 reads CSVDLGDFGYGYTF. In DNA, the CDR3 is TGCAGCGTTGACCTGGGGGACTTCGGCTATGGCTACACCTTC. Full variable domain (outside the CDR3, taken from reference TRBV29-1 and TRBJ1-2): SAVISQKPSRDICQRGTSLTIQCQVDSQVTMMFWYRQQPGQSLTLIATANQGSEATYESGFVIDKFPISRPNLTFSTLTVSNMSPEDSSIYLCSVDLGDFGYGYTFGSGTRLTVV.

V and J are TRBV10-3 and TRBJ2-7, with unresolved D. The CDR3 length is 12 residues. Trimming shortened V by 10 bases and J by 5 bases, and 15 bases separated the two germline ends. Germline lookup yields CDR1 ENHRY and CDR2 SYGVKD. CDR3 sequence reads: CATRAEGNEQYF. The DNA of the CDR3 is TGTGCCACCCGTGCGGAAGGGAACGAGCAGTACTTC.

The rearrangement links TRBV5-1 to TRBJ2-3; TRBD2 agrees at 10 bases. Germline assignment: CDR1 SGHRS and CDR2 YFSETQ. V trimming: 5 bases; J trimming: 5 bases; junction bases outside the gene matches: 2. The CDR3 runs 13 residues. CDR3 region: CASSLAGVDTQYF. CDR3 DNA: TGCGCCAGCAGTCTAGCGGGAGTAGATACGCAGTATTTT.

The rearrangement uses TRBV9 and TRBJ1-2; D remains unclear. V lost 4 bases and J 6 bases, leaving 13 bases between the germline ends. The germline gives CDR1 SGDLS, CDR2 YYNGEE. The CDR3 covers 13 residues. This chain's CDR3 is CASSPQVEDGYTF. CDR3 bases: TGTGCCAGCAGCCCCCAGGTAGAGGATGGCTACACCTTC.

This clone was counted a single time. The CDR3 DNA reads as TGTGCCAGTAGTTCTAAAGTTGAGCAGTACTTC. This codes for CASSSKVEQYF. The chain is built from TRBV19 and TRBJ2-7; D remains ambiguous. The length of the CDR3 is 11 residues. V lost 5 bases and J 7 bases, leaving 9 bases between the germline ends. Per the germline V gene, CDR1 is LNHDA and CDR2 is SQIVND (reference sequence).

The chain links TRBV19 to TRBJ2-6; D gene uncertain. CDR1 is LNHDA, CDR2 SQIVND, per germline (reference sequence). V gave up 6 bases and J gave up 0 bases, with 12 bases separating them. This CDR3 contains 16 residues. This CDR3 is CASRVSAHSGANVLTF. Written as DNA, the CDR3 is TGTGCCAGTAGAGTCAGTGCCCACTCTGGGGCCAACGTCCTGACTTTC.

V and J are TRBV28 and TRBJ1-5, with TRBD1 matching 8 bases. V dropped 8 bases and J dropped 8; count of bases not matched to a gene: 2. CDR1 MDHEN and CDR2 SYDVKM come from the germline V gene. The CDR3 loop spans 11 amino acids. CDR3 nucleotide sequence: TGTGCCAGCGCAGGGGGCAAGCCCCAGCATTTT. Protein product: CASAGGKPQHF.

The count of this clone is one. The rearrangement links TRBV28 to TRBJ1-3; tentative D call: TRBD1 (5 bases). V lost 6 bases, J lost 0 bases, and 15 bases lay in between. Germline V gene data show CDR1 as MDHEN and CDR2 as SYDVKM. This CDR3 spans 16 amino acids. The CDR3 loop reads CASSDYDSPSGNTIYF. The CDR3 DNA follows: TGTGCCAGCAGCGATTATGACAGCCCCTCTGGAAACACCATATATTTT.

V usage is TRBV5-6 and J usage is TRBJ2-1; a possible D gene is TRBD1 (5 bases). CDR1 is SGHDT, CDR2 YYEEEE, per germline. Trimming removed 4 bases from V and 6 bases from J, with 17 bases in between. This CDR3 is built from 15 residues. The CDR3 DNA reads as TGTGCCAGCAGCCCATACACGACAGCCTTCAATGAGCAGTTCTTC. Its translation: CASSPYTTAFNEQFF.

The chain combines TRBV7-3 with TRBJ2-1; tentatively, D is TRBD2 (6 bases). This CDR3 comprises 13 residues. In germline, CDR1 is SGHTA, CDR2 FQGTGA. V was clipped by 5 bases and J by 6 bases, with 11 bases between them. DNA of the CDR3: TGTGCCAGCAGCCCGGGACTCGGCAATGAGCAGTTCTTC. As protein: CASSPGLGNEQFF.

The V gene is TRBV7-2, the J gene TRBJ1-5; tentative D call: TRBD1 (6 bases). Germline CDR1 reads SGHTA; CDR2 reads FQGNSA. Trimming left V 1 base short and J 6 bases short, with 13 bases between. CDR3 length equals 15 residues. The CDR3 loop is CASSLVQGGGQPQHF. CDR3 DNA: TGTGCCAGCAGCTTAGTGCAGGGAGGGGGTCAGCCCCAGCATTTT.

CDR3 sequence reads: CASSLDSGEKLFF. The DNA of the CDR3 is TGTGCCAGCAGCTTGGACAGCGGTGAAAAACTGTTTTTT. The V call is TRBV7-2, the J call TRBJ1-4, with D perhaps matching TRBD1 (6 bases). Germline lookup yields CDR1 SGHTA and CDR2 FQGNSA. Trimming removed 3 bases from V and 7 bases from J, with 9 bases in between. This CDR3 has 13 residues.

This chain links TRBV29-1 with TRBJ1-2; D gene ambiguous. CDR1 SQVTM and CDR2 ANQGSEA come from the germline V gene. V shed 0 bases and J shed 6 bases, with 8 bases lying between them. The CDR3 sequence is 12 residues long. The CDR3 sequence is CSVEDTYNGYTF. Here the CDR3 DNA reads TGCAGCGTTGAAGATACATACAATGGCTACACCTTC.

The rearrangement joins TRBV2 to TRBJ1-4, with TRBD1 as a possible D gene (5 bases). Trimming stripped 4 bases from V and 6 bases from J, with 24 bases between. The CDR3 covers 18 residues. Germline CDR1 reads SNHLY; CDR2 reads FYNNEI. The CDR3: CASSAPPVGGTLDEKLFF. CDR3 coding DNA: TGTGCCAGCAGTGCCCCGCCGGTGGGAGGGACCTTGGATGAAAAACTGTTTTTT.

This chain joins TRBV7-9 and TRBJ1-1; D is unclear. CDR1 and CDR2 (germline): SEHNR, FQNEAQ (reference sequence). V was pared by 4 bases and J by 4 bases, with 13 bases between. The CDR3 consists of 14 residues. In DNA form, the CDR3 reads TGTGCCAGCAGCTCGAACGCGTTTCGCACTGAAGCTTTCTTT. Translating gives CASSSNAFRTEAFF.

CDR3 sequence (DNA): TGTGCCATCAGAAGGACAGGGGAAGGCTATGGCTACACCTTC. Translated: CAIRRTGEGYGYTF. This chain joins TRBV10-3 and TRBJ1-2, with TRBD1 matching over 9 bases. The junction had 6 bases not matched to a gene; V was cut back by 6 bases and J by 4 bases. The CDR3 is 14 residues long. Germline-derived CDR1 and CDR2 are ENHRY and SYGVKD.

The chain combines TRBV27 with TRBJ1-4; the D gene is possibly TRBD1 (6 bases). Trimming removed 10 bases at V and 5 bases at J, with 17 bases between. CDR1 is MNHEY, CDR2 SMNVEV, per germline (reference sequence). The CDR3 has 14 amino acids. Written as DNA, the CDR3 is TGTGCCACCCCGTACACAGGGTTAAATGAAAAACTGTTTTTT. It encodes CATPYTGLNEKLFF.

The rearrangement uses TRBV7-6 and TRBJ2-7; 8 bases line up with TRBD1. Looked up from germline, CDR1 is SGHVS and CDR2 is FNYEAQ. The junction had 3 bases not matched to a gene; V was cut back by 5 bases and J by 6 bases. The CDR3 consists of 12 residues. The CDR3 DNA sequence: TGTGCCAGCAGCGGACAGGGCCGCGAGCAGTACTTC. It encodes CASSGQGREQYF. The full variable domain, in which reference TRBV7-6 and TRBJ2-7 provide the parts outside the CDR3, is GAGVSQSPRYKVTKRGQDVALRCDPISGHVSLYWYRQALGQGPEFLTYFNYEAQQDKSGLPNDRFSAERPEGSISTLTIQRTEQRDSAMYRCASSGQGREQYFGPGTRLTVT.

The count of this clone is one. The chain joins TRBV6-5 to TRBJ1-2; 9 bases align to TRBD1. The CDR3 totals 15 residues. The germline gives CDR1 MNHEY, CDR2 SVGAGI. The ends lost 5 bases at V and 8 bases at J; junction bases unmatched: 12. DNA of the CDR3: TGTGCCAGCAGTCGATCTCACAGGGGGCGGCGGGGCTACACCTTC. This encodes CASSRSHRGRRGYTF.

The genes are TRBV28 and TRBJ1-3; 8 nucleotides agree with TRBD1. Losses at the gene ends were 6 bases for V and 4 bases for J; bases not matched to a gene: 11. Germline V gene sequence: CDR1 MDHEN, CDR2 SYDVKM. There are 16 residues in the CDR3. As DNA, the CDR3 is TGTGCCAGCAGCACCGACAGGGGTTTATCGGGAAACACCATATATTTT. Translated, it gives CASSTDRGLSGNTIYF.